The rows below give T cell receptor beta chains drawn from one sample of a study of long-term antiretroviral therapy in people with HIV. TCRdb's copy holds only in-frame clones and misses some; the assay was immunoSEQ multiplex PCR. The sample carries around 12,000 clones, approximately 80% recorded once. Sequencing was performed on unsorted PBMCs, taken 1.2 years after starting antiretroviral therapy. All receptors come from a man aged 35 to 55 with HIV. Both conserved end residues are part of each CDR3. A D gene is named only where the DNA matches it firmly. A row's size may be missing; if present it is once, few, many or a size class.

j_call clone_size v_call d_call cdr3_aa cdr3_nt
TRBJ1-2 . TRBV30 . CALTPNALANYGYTF TGTGCCCTGACACCAAACGCCCTAGCTAACTATGGCTACACCTTC
TRBJ2-7 . TRBV11-2 . CASSRGRGPEQYF TGTGCCAGCAGCCGTGGGCGGGGGCCTGAGCAGTACTTC
TRBJ1-4 . TRBV2 . CASSDGVANEKLFF TGTGCCAGCAGTGATGGGGTGGCTAATGAAAAACTGTTTTTT
TRBJ1-2 few TRBV6-5 . CASSWGSEDSGYGYTF TGTGCCAGCAGTTGGGGTTCGGAGGATTCAGGCTATGGCTACACCTTC
TRBJ1-6 . TRBV18 . CASSPTGDSYNSPLHF TGTGCCAGCTCACCAACCGGGGACTCCTATAATTCACCCCTCCACTTT
TRBJ2-2 . TRBV7-9 TRBD1 CASSFSPGTAGELFF TGTGCCAGCAGCTTTTCCCCAGGGACAGCCGGGGAGCTGTTTTTT
TRBJ2-1 . TRBV7-3 . CASSAGGGAGDEQFF TGTGCCAGCAGCGCTGGAGGGGGGGCAGGGGATGAGCAGTTCTTC
TRBJ2-7 few TRBV29-1 TRBD1 CSVESQGAPYEQYF TGCAGCGTTGAGTCACAGGGGGCGCCCTACGAGCAGTACTTC
TRBJ2-7 . TRBV29-1 . CSVDSGNYEQYF TGCAGCGTTGATTCGGGTAACTACGAGCAGTACTTC
TRBJ1-1 . TRBV5-1 TRBD1 CASSARGREGSEAFF TGCGCCAGCAGCGCCAGGGGGCGTGAAGGCTCTGAAGCTTTCTTT
TRBJ2-3 . TRBV5-1 TRBD2 CASSQLSGGTTDTQYF TGCGCCAGCAGCCAACTTAGCGGGGGGACCACAGATACGCAGTATTTT
TRBJ1-5 . TRBV5-6 . CASSLGDLRLSNQPQHF TGTGCCAGCAGCTTAGGTGACCTTCGTTTGAGCAATCAGCCCCAGCATTTT
TRBJ2-7 . TRBV4-1 TRBD2 CASSRTSGAPYEQYF TGCGCCAGCAGCCGGACTAGCGGGGCACCCTACGAGCAGTACTTC
TRBJ2-3 once TRBV7-2 . CASSLDGGFTSTDTQYF TGTGCCAGCAGCTTAGATGGGGGATTTACTAGCACAGATACGCAGTATTTT
TRBJ1-2 . TRBV7-2 TRBD1 CASSSRAGGTGDYGYTF TGTGCCAGCAGCTCCCGAGCGGGTGGGACAGGGGATTATGGCTACACCTTC
TRBJ2-7 . TRBV14 . CASSSLVGNYEQYF TGTGCCAGCAGCTCCCTAGTGGGTAACTACGAGCAGTACTTC
TRBJ2-1 once TRBV27 . CASSFRGRGSYNEQFF TGTGCCAGCAGTTTCCGGGGACGGGGCTCCTACAATGAGCAGTTCTTC